The 2 T cell receptor beta chains below were found in one sample sequenced in a study of CD8 T cells in ankylosing spondylitis. TCRdb used MiXCR to reprocess the 5' RACE reads, holding one entry per CDR3 protein. The sample consists of roughly 100,000 distinct CDR3 sequences, about 24% of them appearing once. Sequences were obtained from synovial fluid, either unsorted or a sorted T cell fraction (not recorded which). These receptor sequences come from a male donor with ankylosing spondylitis.

This clonotype turned up a few times. V and J are TRBV24-1 and TRBJ2-1; D perhaps matches TRBD2 (6 bases). With 6 bases removed from V and 8 bases from J, the gap between germline ends came to 22 bases. Germline V lookup: CDR1 KGHDR, CDR2 SFDVKD. The CDR3 runs 16 residues. The CDR3 loop is CATSRVPSGVGDEQFF. DNA of the CDR3: TGTGCCACCAGTAGGGTTCCCTCGGGGGTCGGGGATGAGCAGTTCTTC.

J is TRBJ1-3 and V is TRBV12-3 or TRBV12-4; 7 bases map to TRBD1. With V trimmed by 5 bases and J by 2 bases, 3 bases remained unmatched. CDR3 length: 14 amino acids. CDR3: CASSTTGTGNTIYF. The CDR3 coding sequence is TGTGCCAGCAGTACGACAGGGACTGGAAACACCATATATTTT.